This TCR beta chain was profiled in a study of blood T cells in healthy people across ages. A J-beta primer mix and a sample-barcoded 5' primer were used in a second PCR of roughly 7 to 12 cycles. One entry per CDR3 protein results from TCRdb running MiXCR on the 5' RACE reads. Of 870,000 or so distinct CDR3 sequences in the sample, roughly 26% were seen once. The receptor comes from a woman at least 80 years old in good health. Sequenced material: blood.

CDR3 residues: CASSLGIGSGRANTIYF. The CDR3 DNA reads TGTGCCAGCAGCTTAGGGATTGGGTCAGGGAGGGCCAACACCATATATTTT. The rearrangement uses TRBV7-2 and TRBJ1-3; D possibly corresponds to TRBD1 (5 bases). The CDR3 is made up of 17 amino acids. Deletions cut 1 base from V and 7 bases from J, with 20 bases between. Germline V lookup: CDR1 SGHTA, CDR2 FQGNSA.